A selection of T cell receptor beta chains follows, all from one sample in a study of long-term antiretroviral therapy in people with HIV. Data came from immunoSEQ multiplex PCR; TCRdb stores just in-frame clones and leaves some out. Of 30,000 to 35,000 clones listed, roughly 97% are singletons. Sequencing used unsorted PBMCs, obtained 6.9 years after starting antiretroviral therapy. These receptors came from a man aged 25-45 years with HIV. Both conserved end residues are part of each CDR3. The order of the fields is J gene, V gene, D gene, clone size, CDR3 DNA, CDR3 protein. A D gene is named only where the DNA matches it firmly. Size values are once, few and many counts, or a class for expanded clones, and some rows have none.

TRBJ2-2,TRBV2,NA,few,TGTGCCAGCGGTAGGGGACAACCCAACACCGGGGAGCTGTTTTTT,CASGRGQPNTGELFF
TRBJ1-1,TRBV12-5,NA,NA,TGTGCTAGTGGTACCCCGGGACACCGACCCACTGAAGCTTTCTTT,CASGTPGHRPTEAFF
TRBJ1-1,TRBV10-3,NA,NA,TGTGCCATCAGTGAGACTTACGACGGGAACACTGAAGCTTTCTTT,CAISETYDGNTEAFF
TRBJ2-2,TRBV5-4,NA,NA,TGTGCCAGCACCGATATGGGGGGTACCGGGGAGCTGTTTTTT,CASTDMGGTGELFF
TRBJ1-2,TRBV7-9,NA,NA,TGTGCCAGCAGCTTGTATAATGGCTACACCTTC,CASSLYNGYTF
TRBJ2-5,TRBV9,TRBD2,NA,TGTGCCAGCAGCGTAAAGAGCGGGAGCTACCAAGAGACCCAGTACTTC,CASSVKSGSYQETQYF
TRBJ2-1,TRBV9,TRBD1,once,TGTGCCAGCAGCGTAGTGGGGACAGGGGGCCATGAGCAGTTCTTC,CASSVVGTGGHEQFF
TRBJ2-5,TRBV28,TRBD2,NA,TGTGCCAGCAGTTCGAGGGGGACTAGCGGGAGGGCCCAAGAGACCCAGTACTTC,CASSSRGTSGRAQETQYF
TRBJ2-3,TRBV2,NA,NA,TGTGCCAGCAGTGAGCGGTCTAGCACAGATACGCAGTATTTT,CASSERSSTDTQYF
TRBJ2-2,TRBV7-3,NA,NA,TGTGCCAGCAGCCTTACAGGCACCGGGGAGCTGTTTTTT,CASSLTGTGELFF
TRBJ2-7,TRBV7-3,NA,NA,TGTGCCAGCAGCCCCCAGGGTAAGCAATTCCAGTACTTC,CASSPQGKQFQYF
TRBJ2-3,TRBV7-2,NA,NA,TGTGCCAGCAGCTATGGAAGCGGGCCAACTCCCACAGATACGCAGTATTTT,CASSYGSGPTPTDTQYF
TRBJ1-2,TRBV7-2,NA,NA,TGTGCCAGCAGCGCCGTAGGATCCGGCTACACCTTC,CASSAVGSGYTF
TRBJ2-2,TRBV7-7,NA,NA,TGTGCTAGCAGCTACCGACCGAACACCGGGGAGCTGTTTTTT,CASSYRPNTGELFF
TRBJ2-7,TRBV29-1,TRBD2,NA,TGCAGCGTTGCCAAAAGGCCTAGCGGGAGAGAGCAGTACTTC,CSVAKRPSGREQYF
TRBJ2-2,TRBV30,TRBD2,NA,TGTGCCTGGCTGGGACTACCAAACACCGGGGAGCTGTTTTTT,CAWLGLPNTGELFF
TRBJ2-7,TRBV7-9,NA,once,TGTGCCAGCAGCTTAGGTCCGGGTACCTACGAGCAGTACTTC,CASSLGPGTYEQYF
TRBJ1-2,TRBV5-4,TRBD1,once,TGTGCCAGCAGCGCGAGACAGGGGGTGGGGGGCTACACCTTC,CASSARQGVGGYTF
TRBJ2-1,TRBV9,TRBD1,NA,TGTGCCAGCAGCGTACGGGACAGGGGCGTCAATGAGCAGTTCTTC,CASSVRDRGVNEQFF
TRBJ1-2,TRBV11-1,NA,NA,TGTGCCAGCAGCTTATCCCCGGCAACTAACTATGGCTACACCTTC,CASSLSPATNYGYTF
TRBJ2-7,TRBV11-2,NA,NA,TGTGCCAGCAGCTTAGATCGCAGGGCGTACGAGCAGTACTTC,CASSLDRRAYEQYF
TRBJ1-5,TRBV19,TRBD1,NA,TGTGCCAGTAGTTCCGACAGGGTACTGAGCAATCAGCCCCAGCATTTT,CASSSDRVLSNQPQHF
TRBJ2-5,TRBV6-1,TRBD2,NA,TGTGCCAGCGCTCTAGCGGGAGAGACCCAGTACTTC,CASALAGETQYF
TRBJ2-5,TRBV9,NA,NA,TGTGCCAGCAGCGTAGGTATTTCGGGGGACGAGACCCAGTACTTC,CASSVGISGDETQYF
TRBJ2-7,TRBV4-2,NA,NA,TGTGCCAGCAGCCAAGATTCGAGGGGGGCAGAGCCCTACGAGCAGTACTTC,CASSQDSRGAEPYEQYF
TRBJ2-7,TRBV9,NA,NA,TGTGCCAGCAGCGTAGGGGTTTCCTACGAGCAGTACTTC,CASSVGVSYEQYF
TRBJ1-4,TRBV6-6,NA,NA,TGTGCCAGCAGTTACCGGGGGGCGATGGGGGAAAAACTGTTTTTT,CASSYRGAMGEKLFF
TRBJ1-1,TRBV19,NA,NA,TGTGCCAGTAGTATCAGCAGGGTCACTGAAGCTTTCTTT,CASSISRVTEAFF
TRBJ1-1,TRBV2,NA,NA,TGTGCCAGCAACCAGGGTTTGCAGGGTGGTACTGAAGCTTTCTTT,CASNQGLQGGTEAFF
TRBJ2-7,TRBV6-5,NA,NA,TGTGCCAGCAGTTACGAGTGGCACGAGCAGTACTTC,CASSYEWHEQYF
TRBJ2-1,TRBV10-3,TRBD2,NA,TGTGCCATCCGCTCCGGGGGAGCGGGGGACGAGCAGTTCTTC,CAIRSGGAGDEQFF
TRBJ2-2,TRBV7-9,NA,once,TGTGCCAGCAGCCGAGGAGGGGCCGGGGAGCTGTTTTTT,CASSRGGAGELFF
TRBJ1-4,TRBV4-2,NA,NA,TGTGCCAGCAGCGAAGGGTCCTTCAAACTGTTTTTT,CASSEGSFKLFF
TRBJ2-7,TRBV6-5,TRBD1,NA,TGTGCCAGCAGCAGATACAGGGGGCACATCTACGAGCAGTACTTC,CASSRYRGHIYEQYF
TRBJ2-4,TRBV21-1,NA,NA,TGTGCCAGCAGCAAAAACAGCCAGGCCAAAAACATTCAGTACTTC,CASSKNSQAKNIQYF
TRBJ1-1,TRBV14,TRBD1,NA,TGTGCCAGCAGCCAAACCGGACAGGATCTCACTGAAGCTTTCTTT,CASSQTGQDLTEAFF
TRBJ2-3,TRBV5-8,TRBD2,NA,TGTGCCAGCAGCTTCGGACTAGCGGGCAATACGCAGTATTTT,CASSFGLAGNTQYF
TRBJ2-3,TRBV19,NA,NA,TGTGCCAGTAGTAGCCTGGACTGGAGCACAGATACGCAGTATTTT,CASSSLDWSTDTQYF
TRBJ2-7,TRBV4-3,TRBD2,NA,TGCGCCAGCAGCCGTGATGATAGCGGGGGGGCACCCTACGAGCAGTACTTC,CASSRDDSGGAPYEQYF
TRBJ1-2,TRBV11-2,NA,NA,TGTGCCAGCAGCTTTAGAAGAGGGGACAACTATGGCTACACCTTC,CASSFRRGDNYGYTF
TRBJ1-3,TRBV11-2,NA,NA,TGTGCCAGCAGCTTACTTGCAGGTCCTGGAAACACCATATATTTT,CASSLLAGPGNTIYF
TRBJ2-7,TRBV7-2,TRBD2,NA,TGTGCCAGCAGTAAGACTAGCGGGATAAGTAAGAGTTACGAGCAGTACTTC,CASSKTSGISKSYEQYF
TRBJ2-3,TRBV29-1,TRBD1,NA,TGCAGCGTATTGGACAGGGAAAGAGATAGCACAGATACGCAGTATTTT,CSVLDRERDSTDTQYF
TRBJ2-5,TRBV13,TRBD1,once,TGTGCCAGCAGCCAGGACAGGGCGGAGACCCAGTACTTC,CASSQDRAETQYF
TRBJ1-1,TRBV11-2,NA,NA,TGTGCCAGCAGCTTTCCGACACCTGAAGCTTTCTTT,CASSFPTPEAFF
TRBJ2-7,TRBV2,TRBD2,NA,TGTGCCAGCACGGGGGGGGGCTCTGGGGGCTACGAGCAGTACTTC,CASTGGGSGGYEQYF
TRBJ2-7,TRBV19,NA,NA,TGTGCCAGTAGTATAATGGGGGGAAGCTCCTACGAGCAGTACTTC,CASSIMGGSSYEQYF
TRBJ2-2,TRBV7-2,TRBD1,NA,TGTGCCAGCAGCTCCGGACAGGGGTGGACCGGGGAGCTGTTTTTT,CASSSGQGWTGELFF
TRBJ2-2,TRBV7-8,NA,NA,TGTGCCAGCAGCTTGCGGTGGGGCGGGGAGCTGTTTTTT,CASSLRWGGELFF
TRBJ2-7,TRBV19,TRBD1,NA,TGTGCCAGTAGTATTGGACAGGGTAGCTCCTACGAGCAGTACTTC,CASSIGQGSSYEQYF
TRBJ1-4,TRBV10-2,NA,NA,TGCGCCAGCAGTGAGTCGGGGGACATAGGGGAAAAACTGTTTTTT,CASSESGDIGEKLFF
TRBJ1-4,TRBV9,NA,NA,TGTGCCAGCAGCGCGGGAGGACGGGAAAAACTGTTTTTT,CASSAGGREKLFF
TRBJ1-1,TRBV25-1,NA,NA,TGTGCCAGCTCCCCAGCGACCTACACTGAAGCTTTCTTT,CASSPATYTEAFF
TRBJ2-1,TRBV7-2,NA,NA,TGTGCCAGCAGCTTAGCGGCCATACCGCTCAATGAGCAGTTCTTC,CASSLAAIPLNEQFF
TRBJ1-1,TRBV11-1,NA,NA,TGTGCCAGCAGCTTAGAAGCGTCCTCCTTAACTGAAGCTTTCTTT,CASSLEASSLTEAFF